Listed below are T cell receptor beta chains from one sample, sequenced in a study of T cell responses to AZD1222 COVID-19 vaccine. Profiled with immunoSEQ multiplex PCR; TCRdb holds only in-frame clones, not every one. The sample holds around 110,000 clones; roughly 93% are singletons and the top ten take over 1.5%. This specimen consisted of peripheral blood, obtained on day 0 of AZD1222 vaccination. The receptor set was obtained from an adult in good health. CDR3s include the opening cysteine and the closing phenylalanine or tryptophan. D genes are given only for firm matches. Clone size is given for some rows only: seen once, a few or many times, or a class if the clone is expanded.

cdr3_nt cdr3_aa j_call v_call cdr3_length clone_size d_call
TGTGCCAGCTCACCAAGGGCAGGTTATGAAAAACTGTTTTTT CASSPRAGYEKLFF TRBJ1-4 TRBV18 14 . .
TGTGCCAGCACAAAAGCGGGGACTGAAGCTTTCTTT CASTKAGTEAFF TRBJ1-1 TRBV6-5 12 . .
TGTGCCAGCAGCGTCACGTGGGCCCCGGACGGAATCTATGGCTACACCTTC CASSVTWAPDGIYGYTF TRBJ1-2 TRBV9 17 . .
TGTGCCAGCAGTTTACAGGGGGGAGTAGGCGGCTACACCTTC CASSLQGGVGGYTF TRBJ1-2 TRBV27 14 . TRBD1
TGTGCCAGTAGTATAGGTCAGGGGTTGGAGACCCAGTACTTC CASSIGQGLETQYF TRBJ2-5 TRBV19 14 . .
TGCGCCAGCAAGTTGGGACAGAATAATTCACCCCTCCACTTT CASKLGQNNSPLHF TRBJ1-6 TRBV5-1 14 . TRBD1
TGTGCCTGGAGTGTTCCGGGATCCCCCCAGCATTTT CAWSVPGSPQHF TRBJ1-5 TRBV30 12 . .
TGTGCCAGCAGCAAAGGGGGGTGGGGGCACCCTAGCACAGATACGCAGTATTTT CASSKGGWGHPSTDTQYF TRBJ2-3 TRBV3-1/TRBV3-2 18 . .
TGTGCCAGCAGCTTGGGGAATCCGGGTGGCTACACCTTC CASSLGNPGGYTF TRBJ1-2 TRBV5-6 13 . .
TGTGCCAGCAGCTCGACCTACACAAATCAGCCCCAGCATTTT CASSSTYTNQPQHF TRBJ1-5 TRBV5-6 14 once .
TGTGCCAGCAGCTTAGGGGACAGAGGGAAACCCCTCCACTTT CASSLGDRGKPLHF TRBJ1-6 TRBV7-2 14 . TRBD1
TGTGCCAGCAGCCCCCAGGACAGGGAGTACGGGGAGCTGTTTTTT CASSPQDREYGELFF TRBJ2-2 TRBV7-9 15 . TRBD1
TGTGCCAGCAGCTTACTGGGGGAGATCTCACCCCTCCACTTT CASSLLGEISPLHF TRBJ1-6 TRBV11-1 14 . .
TGTGCCAGTAGTATAGAGCGGCGTCCGAGATACACCTTC CASSIERRPRYTF TRBJ1-2 TRBV19 13 . .
TGTGCCAGTACGGGGACAGGGACCGATAGCAATCAGCCCCAGCATTTT CASTGTGTDSNQPQHF TRBJ1-5 TRBV19 16 . TRBD1
TGCAGCCCCACGGGACTAGCGGATATAAACTCCTACGAGCAGTACTTC CSPTGLADINSYEQYF TRBJ2-7 TRBV29-1 16 . TRBD2
TGTGCCAGCAGCTTAGGGCAGGGTAATGGCTACACCTTC CASSLGQGNGYTF TRBJ1-2 TRBV7-9 13 . .
TGTGCCAGCAGCTTAAATCCAGCGGGAGGGCCGGGAGAGCAGTTCTTC CASSLNPAGGPGEQFF TRBJ2-1 TRBV7-3 16 once TRBD2
TGTGCCAGCAGCGGACTGGATCAAGAGACCCAGTACTTC CASSGLDQETQYF TRBJ2-5 TRBV9 13 . .
TGTGCCAGCACGGGGGACAGCCGCCCTTCTGGCTACACCTTC CASTGDSRPSGYTF TRBJ1-2 TRBV2 14 . TRBD1
TGTGCCAGCAGCCCCCGGGGGGGGCAAGAGACCCAGTACTTC CASSPRGGQETQYF TRBJ2-5 TRBV9 14 . TRBD2
TGTGCCAGCAGCATAGCGGGTTTGGGCGGAAGAAATGAAGCTTTCTTT CASSIAGLGGRNEAFF TRBJ1-1 TRBV7-9 16 . .
TGTGCCAGCAGTCTACAGCTCAATCAGCCCCAGCATTTT CASSLQLNQPQHF TRBJ1-5 TRBV6-5 13 . .
TGTGCCGGACGCAGGGTGTCCGGGGAGCTGTTTTTT CAGRRVSGELFF TRBJ2-2 TRBV2 12 . .
TGCGCCAGCAGTGCTGTTCGGTACACAGATACGCAGTATTTT CASSAVRYTDTQYF TRBJ2-3 TRBV5-1 14 . .
TGCGCCAGCAGTGAGTCAGGGGGGAGGCAGCCCCAGCATTTT CASSESGGRQPQHF TRBJ1-5 TRBV10-2 14 . .
TGTGCCAGCTCACCACAGTCGGACAGCGACACTGAAGCTTTCTTT CASSPQSDSDTEAFF TRBJ1-1 TRBV18 15 . .
TGTGCCAGCAGCTGGACGGCCGGGGAGCTGTTTTTT CASSWTAGELFF TRBJ2-2 TRBV5-6 12 . .
TGTGCCAGCAGCTTAGTCTCGGGGGGGCCTTACGAGCAGTACTTC CASSLVSGGPYEQYF TRBJ2-7 TRBV11-3 15 . TRBD2
TGTGCCATCAGTCCCACGGGGGAGGAAGAAAAACTGTTTTTT CAISPTGEEEKLFF TRBJ1-4 TRBV10-3 14 . .
TGCAGCGTTGGAACAGGTCGCTCTGGAAACACCATATATTTT CSVGTGRSGNTIYF TRBJ1-3 TRBV29-1 14 . .
TGTGCCAGCAGCCAAAGTTATGGAGGAGACACAGATACGCAGTATTTT CASSQSYGGDTDTQYF TRBJ2-3 TRBV3-1/TRBV3-2 16 . .
TGTGCCAGCCGGGGGGCGGAGGCCATATATTTT CASRGAEAIYF TRBJ1-3 TRBV2 11 . .
TGTGCCAGCAGCGATGACAGGGACTACACAGATACGCAGTATTTT CASSDDRDYTDTQYF TRBJ2-3 TRBV7-9 15 . .
TGTGCCTGGAGCCCATGGGGGTCTGGTGGACAGGGAAATGAAAAACTGTTTTTT CAWSPWGSGGQGNEKLFF TRBJ1-4 TRBV30 18 . TRBD1
TGTGCCAGCAGTTACGGAGGGCGCGACACTGAAGCTTTCTTT CASSYGGRDTEAFF TRBJ1-1 TRBV6-5 14 . .
TGTGCCAGCAGCTCGCGATGGGGGAGCAATCAGCCCCAGCATTTT CASSSRWGSNQPQHF TRBJ1-5 TRBV7-8 15 . .
TGTGCCAGTAGTATCGGGTTAGGGAATCAGCCCCAGCATTTT CASSIGLGNQPQHF TRBJ1-5 TRBV19 14 . .
TGTGCCAGCAGCCCCCGGGTCTTAGCGGGGTTAGCCTACAATGAGCAGTTCTTC CASSPRVLAGLAYNEQFF TRBJ2-1 TRBV9 18 . TRBD2
TGCAGCGGGCGTTTGAACACTGAAGCTTTCTTT CSGRLNTEAFF TRBJ1-1 TRBV29-1 11 . .
TGCGCCAGCAGCCAAGTAGGTTCTCGGGACGGCGATTCACCCCTCCACTTT CASSQVGSRDGDSPLHF TRBJ1-6 TRBV4-1 17 . .
TGTGCCACCAGCAGAGTGCATGGGACTAGCGAGCCCAATGAGCAGTTCTTC CATSRVHGTSEPNEQFF TRBJ2-1 TRBV15 17 . TRBD2
TGCGCCAGCAGCCAAGAGCGGCACTATGGCTACACCTTC CASSQERHYGYTF TRBJ1-2 TRBV4-1 13 . .
TGCAGCGTTAGAACAGGCAATCAGCCCCAGCATTTT CSVRTGNQPQHF TRBJ1-5 TRBV29-1 12 . .